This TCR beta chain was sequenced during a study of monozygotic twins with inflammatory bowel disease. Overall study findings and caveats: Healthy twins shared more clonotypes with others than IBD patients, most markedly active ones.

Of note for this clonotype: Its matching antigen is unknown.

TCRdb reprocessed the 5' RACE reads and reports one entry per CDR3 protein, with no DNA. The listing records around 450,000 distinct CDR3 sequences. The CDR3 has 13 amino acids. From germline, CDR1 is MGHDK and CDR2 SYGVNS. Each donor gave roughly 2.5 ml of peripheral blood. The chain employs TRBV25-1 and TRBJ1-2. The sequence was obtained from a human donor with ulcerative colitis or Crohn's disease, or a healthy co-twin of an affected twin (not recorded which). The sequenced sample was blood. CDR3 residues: CASSEFSGKTYTF.